The 12 T cell receptor beta chains below were found in one sample sequenced in a study of T cell responses to AZD1222 COVID-19 vaccine. Sequencing used immunoSEQ multiplex PCR; TCRdb keeps in-frame clones, though not all of them. The profile shows 140,000 to 150,000 clones, around nine tenths of them singletons. Sequenced here: peripheral blood, sampled on day 0 of AZD1222 vaccination. Source of these receptors: an adult in good health.

V gene TRBV7-8 combines with J gene TRBJ2-5; no definite D call. The V end was cut by 5 bases, the J end by 2 bases, with 9 bases between. CDR3 length: 13 residues. The V gene's germline CDR1 is SGHVS and CDR2 FQNEAQ. The CDR3 bases are TGTGCCAGCAGCGCTGGGCGGCAAGAGACCCAGTACTTC. Protein product: CASSAGRQETQYF.

The chain is built from TRBV28 and TRBJ1-6, with D unclear. Germline V gene sequence: CDR1 MDHEN, CDR2 SYDVKM. V was pared by 4 bases and J by 7 bases, with 5 bases between. This CDR3 region has 12 residues. The CDR3 DNA is TGTGCCAGCAGTTGGCAAAATTCACCCCTCCACTTT. It translates to CASSWQNSPLHF.

The rearrangement links TRBV29-1 to TRBJ2-3; 11 bases match TRBD2. The CDR3 has 18 amino acids. CDR1 and CDR2 from the germline V gene are SQVTM and ANQGSEA. The trim removed 4 bases at V and 4 bases at J, leaving 16 bases unmatched. The CDR3, as DNA: TGCAGCGTTGGGGGAGGGGCGATAGCGGGAGGGCCCCCAGATACGCAGTATTTT. The encoded protein is CSVGGGAIAGGPPDTQYF.

The V call is TRBV9, the J call TRBJ1-1; tentative D call: TRBD1 (6 bases). V was pared by 3 bases and J by 6 bases, with 12 bases between. Per the germline V gene, CDR1 is SGDLS and CDR2 is YYNGEE. CDR3 length: 13 amino acids. The CDR3 protein is CASSARGPSEAFF. The CDR3 bases are TGTGCCAGCAGCGCCAGGGGTCCCTCTGAAGCTTTCTTT.

V usage is TRBV7-9 and J usage is TRBJ1-2; D is uncertain. The V and J ends lost 5 bases and 4 bases respectively, with 17 bases between them. Germline CDR1 and CDR2: SEHNR and FQNEAQ (reference sequence). The CDR3 contains 15 residues. The CDR3 protein is CASSPPGSTLYGYTF. The CDR3 DNA is TGTGCCAGCAGCCCCCCCGGCAGCACCCTCTATGGCTACACCTTC.

The chain is built from TRBV12-3 or TRBV12-4 and TRBJ2-3; D unclear. The CDR3 has 13 amino acids. Trimming cost V 5 bases and J 3 bases, with 9 bases left between them. DNA of the CDR3: TGTGCCAGCAGTGCCGCGAATACAGATACGCAGTATTTT. It specifies CASSAANTDTQYF.

The chain has TRBV4-2 and TRBJ2-7; D unclear. Germline V gene lookup returns CDR1 LGHNA and CDR2 YNFKEQ. Trimming cost V 1 base and J 1 base, with 8 bases left between them. CDR3 length: 14 residues. As DNA, the CDR3 is TGTGCCAGCAGCCAAGTGTCTAGATCCTACGAGCAGTACTTC. It specifies CASSQVSRSYEQYF.

The rearrangement uses TRBV27 and TRBJ2-7, with no clear D. CDR1 and CDR2 (germline): MNHEY, SMNVEV (reference sequence). The germline V and J ends were trimmed by 3 bases and 6 bases, with 3 bases remaining between them. The length of the CDR3 is 10 residues. The DNA for the CDR3 is TGTGCCAGCAGTTTCGGCGAGCAGTACTTC. Protein product: CASSFGEQYF.

This clone was picked up one time. V gene TRBV12-3 or TRBV12-4 combines with J gene TRBJ1-3; D gene ambiguous. This CDR3 has 13 amino acids. V shed 8 bases and J shed 3 bases, with 11 bases lying between them. CDR3 coding DNA: TGTGCCAGCCTGAGGGCGTATGGAAACACCATATATTTT. It codes for CASLRAYGNTIYF.

The V call is TRBV15, the J call TRBJ1-6, with D possibly TRBD1 on 5 matching bases. Deletions cut 1 base from V and 6 bases from J, with 10 bases between. CDR3 length: 15 amino acids. Per germline, CDR1 LNHNV and CDR2 YYDKDF (reference sequence). As DNA, the CDR3 is TGTGCCACCAGCAGAGTAGGGGTGGCTAATTCACCCCTCCACTTT. Encoded protein: CATSRVGVANSPLHF.

This rearrangement joins TRBV6-4 to TRBJ1-2; weak D call: TRBD1 (5 bases). V lost 3 bases to trimming and J lost 8 bases, with 22 bases between them. Germline values: CDR1 MRHNA, CDR2 SNTAGT. This CDR3 is 16 amino acids long. The CDR3 DNA reads TGTGCCAGCAGTGAAGAGGGGCAGACCCCCGCTGGCGGCTACACCTTC. This sequence encodes CASSEEGQTPAGGYTF.

The chain links TRBV24-1 to TRBJ1-4, with a tentative D call TRBD1 (5 bases). The CDR3 is made up of 18 amino acids. In germline, CDR1 is KGHDR, CDR2 SFDVKD. Trimming left V 0 bases short and J 7 bases short, with 20 bases between. The CDR3 region has the DNA TGTGCCACCAGTGATTTGGTTTTCGGGGGGAGGTTGCGTGAAAAACTGTTTTTT. This gives the protein CATSDLVFGGRLREKLFF.